A selection of T cell receptor beta chains follows, all from one sample in a study of blood T cell repertoires in COVID-19. Sequencing was performed with immunoSEQ multiplex PCR; in TCRdb, only in-frame clones are kept and a portion is missing. The sample includes 300,000 to 350,000 clones, around 90% of them seen just once. What was sequenced was peripheral blood. These receptors were obtained from a woman in her thirties or forties with COVID-19, enrolled during active disease. The CDR3 runs from the conserved cysteine through the conserved F or W. A D gene is named only where the DNA matches it firmly.

j_call d_call v_call cdr3_aa cdr3_nt
TRBJ2-2 . TRBV3-1/TRBV3-2 CASSQDLFNTGELFF TGTGCCAGCAGCCAAGACCTATTTAACACCGGGGAGCTGTTTTTT
TRBJ2-6 . TRBV30 CATFPDSSGANVLTF TGTGCCACCTTCCCCGACAGCTCTGGGGCCAACGTCCTGACTTTC
TRBJ2-1 TRBD2 TRBV10-3 CAGASGRSGNEQFF TGTGCCGGCGCTAGCGGGAGAAGCGGCAATGAGCAGTTCTTC
TRBJ2-2 . TRBV27 CASSLRRGTGELFF TGTGCCAGCAGTTTACGCCGGGGCACCGGGGAGCTGTTTTTT
TRBJ1-1 . TRBV27 CASSFLGARTEAFF TGTGCCAGCAGTTTTTTAGGGGCGCGCACTGAAGCTTTCTTT
TRBJ1-4 TRBD1 TRBV4-1 CASSRDRAAREKLFF TGCGCCAGCTCCCGGGACAGGGCCGCCCGGGAAAAACTGTTTTTT
TRBJ2-7 . TRBV5-4 CASSLVRGANYEQYF TGTGCCAGCAGCTTGGTCAGGGGCGCAAACTACGAGCAGTACTTC
TRBJ1-6 TRBD1 TRBV6-2/TRBV6-3 CASSSATLTGWNSPLHF TGTGCCAGCAGTTCAGCGACCTTGACAGGGTGGAATTCACCCCTCCACTTT
TRBJ1-1 TRBD1 TRBV5-6 CASIADRRHTEAFF TGTGCCAGCATCGCGGACAGGAGGCACACTGAAGCTTTCTTT
TRBJ1-1 . TRBV7-9 CASSLLTVNTEAFF TGTGCCAGCAGCTTATTGACAGTGAACACTGAAGCTTTCTTT
TRBJ1-2 . TRBV27 CASSPRQANYGYTF TGTGCCAGCAGTCCCCGTCAGGCTAACTATGGCTACACCTTC
TRBJ1-2 TRBD1 TRBV15 CATGDRSTGSAYTF TGTGCCACCGGGGACAGGTCAACCGGTAGTGCCTACACCTTC
TRBJ1-3 . TRBV30 CAWSATSGNTIYF TGTGCCTGGAGTGCCACATCTGGAAACACCATATATTTT
TRBJ1-6 . TRBV2 CASSDRDMHSPLHF TGTGCCAGCAGTGATAGGGACATGCATTCACCCCTCCACTTT
TRBJ2-7 TRBD1 TRBV28 CASSFVWDSLQPQTTYEQYF TGTGCCAGCAGTTTCGTATGGGACAGCTTACAACCACAAACTACCTACGAGCAGTACTTC
TRBJ2-1 TRBD2 TRBV5-1 CASTPTLTGGISYNEQFF TGCGCCAGCACCCCCACACTGACGGGAGGTATCTCCTACAATGAGCAGTTCTTC
TRBJ1-1 TRBD1 TRBV7-3 CASSLKGQGHTEAFF TGTGCCAGCAGCTTAAAAGGACAGGGACACACTGAAGCTTTCTTT
TRBJ1-3 TRBD1 TRBV10-1 CASGWDRRKLFGNTIYF TGCGCCAGCGGCTGGGACAGGCGAAAACTCTTCGGAAACACCATATATTTT